These 21 T cell receptor beta chains were sequenced from one sample in a study of T cell changes during pregnancy in multiple sclerosis. Some clones are missing from TCRdb's copy, which holds only in-frame ones; the method was immunoSEQ multiplex PCR. The sample consists of 90,000 to 100,000 clones, 90% to 95% of them appearing once. Specimen: peripheral blood, collected in the first trimester of pregnancy. The source of these receptors is a female donor with multiple sclerosis, enrolled in a pregnancy study.

The V gene is TRBV19, the J gene TRBJ1-6, with 8 bases identical to TRBD1. This CDR3 contains 14 residues. V dropped 5 bases and J dropped 8; count of bases not matched to a gene: 5. The germline gives CDR1 LNHDA, CDR2 SQIVND (reference sequence). The CDR3 coding sequence is TGTGCCAGTAGTGCCGGGACAGGATATTCACCCCTCCACTTT. Its protein is CASSAGTGYSPLHF.

The rearrangement uses TRBV19 and TRBJ1-2, with a weak D call TRBD1 (5 bases). The CDR3 consists of 18 residues. V was trimmed by 6 bases and J by 4 bases, leaving 27 bases between them. Germline CDR1 LNHDA, CDR2 SQIVND (reference sequence). The CDR3 coding sequence is TGTGCCAGTAGGATGCGGCCGGGGGGGGGAAGGACATCCTATGGCTACACCTTC. It translates to CASRMRPGGGRTSYGYTF.

CDR3 sequence (DNA): TGTGCCTGGAGTGTAGGGTTCGGGGGACGGAAGGAGACCCAGTACTTC. The encoded protein is CAWSVGFGGRKETQYF. This rearrangement joins TRBV30 to TRBJ2-5; D is possibly TRBD2 (6 bases). V gave up 0 bases and J gave up 5 bases, with 19 bases separating them. CDR1 and CDR2 (germline): GTSNPN, SVGIG (reference sequence). The CDR3 sequence is 16 residues long.

V usage is TRBV6-6 and J usage is TRBJ1-2; TRBD1 matches at 9 bases. The V and J ends lost 10 bases and 7 bases, in that order; junction bases with no gene match: 10. The germline V gene encodes CDR1 MNHNY and CDR2 SVGAGI (reference sequence). This CDR3 comprises 13 residues. This CDR3 reads CAIPGTGIRGYTF. The CDR3 nucleotides read TGTGCCATCCCCGGGACAGGGATTCGTGGCTACACCTTC.

V is TRBV7-3 and J is TRBJ2-1, with 8 positions matching TRBD2. The length of the CDR3 is 14 residues. CDR1 and CDR2 (germline): SGHTA, FQGTGA. V shed 5 bases, J shed 3 bases, and the junction held 3 bases outside the gene matches. The CDR3 region has the DNA TGTGCCAGCAGCCAGCGGGGGAACTACAATGAGCAGTTCTTC. Residues: CASSQRGNYNEQFF.

V gene TRBV4-1 combines with J gene TRBJ2-4, with D maybe TRBD2 (5 bases). The V gene lost 0 bases and the J gene lost 9 bases, with 27 bases spanning the gap. The CDR3 extends over 19 amino acids. Germline CDR1 reads MGHRA; CDR2 reads YSYEKL. The CDR3 DNA reads TGCGCCAGCAGCCAAGATCTGGGTCTGGACTCTAGAGACCGGGGCATTCAGTACTTC. The encoded protein is CASSQDLGLDSRDRGIQYF.

The V gene is TRBV18, the J gene TRBJ1-2; D gene unclear. This CDR3 is 15 amino acids long. Trimming removed 5 bases from V and 4 bases from J, with 17 bases in between. CDR1 and CDR2 from the germline V gene are KGHSH and LQKENI. DNA of the CDR3: TGTGCCAGCTCATCCACGAGGGTTATAGGCTATGGCTACACCTTC. It is translated as CASSSTRVIGYGYTF.

The chain recombines TRBV6-6 with TRBJ1-5, with D uncertain. The length of the CDR3 is 11 residues. V was cut by 11 bases and J by 5 bases, with 10 bases left in between. From germline, CDR1 is MNHNY and CDR2 SVGAGI (reference sequence). The CDR3 coding sequence is TGTGCCGCACGGAGGGATCAGCCCCAGCATTTT. Protein sequence: CAARRDQPQHF.

CDR3 protein: CARQGANTEAFF. In nucleotides, the CDR3 is TGTGCTCGACAGGGGGCGAACACTGAAGCTTTCTTT. The chain uses TRBV30 and TRBJ1-1, with TRBD1 identical over 10 bases. The germline CDR1 and CDR2 sequences are GTSNPN and SVGIG (reference sequence). This CDR3 has 12 residues.

CDR3 in amino acids: CASSFGQGVTGGYTF. CDR3 in DNA: TGTGCCAGCAGCTTTGGGCAGGGGGTTACCGGCGGCTACACCTTC. The chain couples TRBV5-6 to TRBJ1-2; TRBD1 aligns across 7 bases. This CDR3 comprises 15 residues. Germline loops: CDR1 SGHDT, CDR2 YYEEEE. V lost 2 bases, J lost 8 bases, and 12 bases stayed unmatched.

This rearrangement joins TRBV6-1 to TRBJ1-5, with 7 positions matching TRBD1. Germline-derived CDR1 and CDR2 are MNHNS and SASEGT. J was trimmed by 4 bases and V by 4 bases; bases with no gene match: 10. CDR3 length: 16 amino acids. In DNA form, the CDR3 reads TGTGCCAGCAGTGGAGGGACAGCCCCCTGGAATCAGCCCCAGCATTTT. Amino acid sequence: CASSGGTAPWNQPQHF.

V and J are TRBV7-9 and TRBJ2-7; perhaps TRBD1 as D (9 bases). The CDR3 contains 19 residues. The ends were cut back, 4 bases at V and 1 base at J, with 26 bases in the middle. Per germline, CDR1 SEHNR and CDR2 FQNEAQ (reference sequence). The CDR3 coding sequence is TGTGCCAGCAGCTCACCAGCGGGGGTGAACAGGGGGCGATCCTACGAGCAGTACTTC. This encodes CASSSPAGVNRGRSYEQYF.

This chain uses TRBV28 with TRBJ2-7; 10 bases match TRBD1. Germline values: CDR1 MDHEN, CDR2 SYDVKM. V dropped 10 bases and J dropped 5; count of bases not matched to a gene: 5. This CDR3 is built from 12 residues. The DNA for the CDR3 is TGTGCCATCCAGACAGGGGGCAACGAGCAGTACTTC. Translation gives CAIQTGGNEQYF.

The CDR3 bases are TGTGCCAGCAGTAATCTATACGAGCAGTACTTC. Protein: CASSNLYEQYF. This chain joins TRBV6-5 and TRBJ2-7, with D hard to call. The V end lost 5 bases, the J end lost 4 bases, and 6 bases lay between the germline ends. The CDR3 spans 11 residues. The germline V gene encodes CDR1 MNHEY and CDR2 SVGAGI.

The chain is built from TRBV27 and TRBJ2-2, with D possibly matching TRBD2 (6 bases). The germline V gene encodes CDR1 MNHEY and CDR2 SMNVEV (reference sequence). The CDR3 is made up of 16 amino acids. V gave up 5 bases and J gave up 5 bases, with 18 bases separating them. The CDR3 here is CASSGPGGVGTGELFF. In nucleotides, the CDR3 is TGTGCCAGCAGTGGGCCCGGCGGGGTCGGGACCGGGGAGCTGTTTTTT.

V and J are TRBV2 and TRBJ2-5, with a possible D match to TRBD2 (6 bases). The CDR3 is 15 amino acids. The germline V and J ends were trimmed by 6 bases and 1 base, with 15 bases remaining between them. From germline, CDR1 is SNHLY and CDR2 FYNNEI. DNA for the CDR3: TGTGCCAGCAGGGCTCGTCGGGGGAGCCAAGAGACCCAGTACTTC. Amino acids: CASRARRGSQETQYF.

The chain couples TRBV4-2 to TRBJ2-2, with D uncertain. The CDR3 consists of 15 residues. V gave up 4 bases and J gave up 4 bases, with 13 bases separating them. The germline gives CDR1 LGHNA, CDR2 YNFKEQ. The CDR3, as DNA: TGTGCCAGCAGCCCACGCGGAGCGAGCACCGGGGAGCTGTTTTTT. Translated, it gives CASSPRGASTGELFF.

The CDR3 DNA reads as TGTGCCAGCAGCTTTACAGAAAACAATGAGCAGTTCTTC. This translates into CASSFTENNEQFF. This chain links TRBV11-3 with TRBJ2-1; D call uncertain. The CDR3 has 13 amino acids. Germline V CDR1 and CDR2: SGHNT, YENEEA. V was shortened by 3 bases and J by 5 bases, with 8 bases between the two germline ends.

A note on this clone: This same CDR3 is encoded by further DNA sequences in the sample. This chain links TRBV30 with TRBJ1-3; D remains unclear. This CDR3 spans 16 amino acids. The V gene's germline CDR1 is GTSNPN and CDR2 SVGIG (reference sequence). V lost 0 bases to trimming and J lost 0 bases, with 12 bases between them. The CDR3 loop reads CAWSVPGRRSGNTIYF. The CDR3 DNA sequence: TGTGCCTGGAGTGTACCAGGCCGCCGCTCTGGAAACACCATATATTTT.

CDR3 region: CAWSRGQGGSGELFF. In DNA form, the CDR3 reads TGTGCCTGGAGTAGGGGACAGGGAGGTTCCGGGGAGCTGTTTTTT. The chain is built from TRBV30 and TRBJ2-2; 9 positions agree with TRBD1. With 2 bases clipped from V and 6 bases from J, the junction kept 7 bases outside the gene matches. There are 15 residues in the CDR3. The germline CDR1 and CDR2 sequences are GTSNPN and SVGIG (reference sequence).

The chain combines TRBV10-2 with TRBJ2-1, with 7 bases aligning to TRBD1. Germline CDR1 is WSHSY and CDR2 is SAAADI. CDR3 length equals 13 residues. The V segment lost 6 bases and the J segment 5 bases; nucleotides outside the gene matches: 4. CDR3: CASRPTGDNEQFF. In DNA form, the CDR3 reads TGCGCCAGCAGACCTACAGGGGACAATGAGCAGTTCTTC.